A single sample is the source of the 15 T cell receptor beta chains below, sequenced in a study of Ad26.COV2.S vaccination and SARS-CoV-2 variants (dated by TCRdb to about 2021). The method was the immunoSEQ multiplex PCR assay. Sourced from immuneACCESS, this table was stored by TCRdb with only in-frame sequences that have V and J called. A share of the clones is absent; for the studies checked, an unresolved V gene accounts for under half, and the remainder has no known explanation. The sample data list approximately 300,000 clones, and 85% to 90% of these were observed just once. The ten largest clones add up to around 2% of the sample. Interpreted using the paper, the treatment or condition label stands for: some 19 received Ad26.COV2.S at low or high dose, single or two shots; about 5 received placebo; per-sample allocation not given. Repertoires of vaccine and placebo recipients were sequenced from samples collected on day 63 after the first injection.

The specimen was peripheral blood, collected in a trial of Ad26.COV2.S vaccine versus placebo. The receptors shown here come from a person aged 18-65 years who received the Ad26.COV2.S COVID-19 vaccine or a placebo.

This clone was recorded a few times. This chain connects TRBV5-1 to TRBJ1-5; D call uncertain. The CDR3 consists of 16 residues. Per the germline V gene, CDR1 is SGHRS and CDR2 is YFSETQ. V was clipped by 1 base and J by 6 bases, with 17 bases between them. The CDR3 loop is CASSLTTSGLGQPQHF. The CDR3 DNA sequence: TGCGCCAGCAGCTTGACCACCAGTGGATTGGGTCAGCCCCAGCATTTT.

This sequence joins TRBV5-4 and TRBJ2-3, with D hard to call. The germline V gene encodes CDR1 SGHNT and CDR2 YYREEE (reference sequence). The V end lost 4 bases, the J end lost 1 base, and 10 bases lay between the germline ends. The length of the CDR3 is 14 residues. In DNA form, the CDR3 reads TGTGCCAGCAGCCCGAACCAGGGCACAGATACGCAGTATTTT. Residues: CASSPNQGTDTQYF.

V and J are TRBV12-1 and TRBJ1-2. TRBV12-1 is reported as a pseudogene. This CDR3 is 12 amino acids long. The CDR3 coding sequence is TGTGCCAGCAGCTTTTACCGAATGGATATGGACTTC. Encoded protein: CASSFYRMDMDF.

This chain links TRBV4-3 with TRBJ1-2; TRBD1 is a possible D gene (6 bases). The CDR3 totals 17 residues. Germline CDR1 reads LGHNA; CDR2 reads YSLEER. V lost 3 bases, J lost 1 base, and 18 bases lay in between. CDR3 amino acids: CASSQIPQGSVNYGYTF. The CDR3 DNA sequence: TGCGCCAGCAGCCAGATTCCCCAGGGGAGCGTTAACTATGGCTACACCTTC.

The chain uses TRBV12-3 or TRBV12-4 and TRBJ2-7; D uncertain. The CDR3 has 11 amino acids. V was cut by 2 bases and J by 3 bases, with 2 bases left in between. The CDR3 region is CASSLHYEQYF. Written as DNA, the CDR3 is TGTGCCAGCAGTTTACACTACGAGCAGTACTTC.

The chain uses TRBV5-4 and TRBJ2-1, with 8 positions matching TRBD1. The CDR3 consists of 14 residues. V shed 4 bases and J 7 bases; nucleotides not matched to a gene: 7. Per germline, CDR1 SGHNT and CDR2 YYREEE (reference sequence). This CDR3 is CASSPGRGRNEQFF. The CDR3 DNA follows: TGTGCCAGCAGCCCGGGCAGGGGGCGGAATGAGCAGTTCTTC.

V gene TRBV3-1 (or the pseudogene TRBV3-2) combines with J gene TRBJ2-3; D unresolved. The ends were cut back, 2 bases at V and 2 bases at J, with 8 bases in the middle. In germline, CDR1 is LGHDT, CDR2 YNNKEL (reference sequence). The CDR3 is made up of 14 amino acids. The CDR3 loop reads CASSQRSLTDTQYF. For the CDR3, the DNA is TGTGCCAGCAGCCAAAGGTCCCTCACAGATACGCAGTATTTT.

The chain links TRBV29-1 to TRBJ1-2; maybe TRBD1 (6 bases). The CDR3 length is 14 residues. Looked up from germline, CDR1 is SQVTM and CDR2 is ANQGSEA. The germline V and J ends were trimmed by 5 bases and 4 bases, with 17 bases remaining between them. The CDR3 region is CSVSLGGRGYGYTF. As DNA, the CDR3 is TGCAGCGTTTCGTTGGGCGGCAGGGGCTATGGCTACACCTTC.

J is TRBJ2-5 and V is TRBV7-2; D is undetermined. The V end was cut by 5 bases, the J end by 3 bases, with 10 bases between. CDR1 and CDR2 from the germline V gene are SGHTA and FQGNSA. This CDR3 is 13 amino acids long. The CDR3 sequence: CASSLSMKETQYF. In DNA, the CDR3 is TGTGCCAGCAGCCTCAGTATGAAAGAGACCCAGTACTTC.

The V gene is TRBV10-3, the J gene TRBJ2-3; the D gene could be TRBD1 or TRBD2 (6 bases each). This CDR3 has 18 amino acids. Germline-derived CDR1 and CDR2 are ENHRY and SYGVKD. With 5 bases removed from V and 3 bases from J, the gap between germline ends came to 24 bases. The CDR3 nucleotides read TGTGCCATCAGTCACACCCGAACGCGGGGACAACCTACAGATACGCAGTATTTT. Protein sequence: CAISHTRTRGQPTDTQYF.

This chain links TRBV27 with TRBJ1-5; D may be TRBD1 (5 bases). The germline V gene encodes CDR1 MNHEY and CDR2 SMNVEV (reference sequence). Trimming cost V 2 bases and J 3 bases, with 8 bases left between them. The CDR3 is 14 amino acids. The CDR3 region is CASSLQGDNQPQHF. CDR3 DNA: TGTGCCAGCAGTTTACAGGGAGACAATCAGCCCCAGCATTTT.

The V gene is TRBV3-1 (or the pseudogene TRBV3-2), the J gene TRBJ2-7, with D perhaps assigned TRBD1 or TRBD2 (5 bases each). Germline loops: CDR1 LGHDT, CDR2 YNNKEL (reference sequence). V was pared by 0 bases and J by 6 bases, with 15 bases between. The CDR3 is made up of 15 amino acids. The CDR3 sequence: CASSQDGGAYGEQYF. CDR3 nucleotide sequence: TGTGCCAGCAGCCAAGATGGGGGTGCTTACGGCGAGCAGTACTTC.

The chain carries TRBV9 and TRBJ1-2; D gene unclear. CDR1 and CDR2 from the germline V gene are SGDLS and YYNGEE. This CDR3 is built from 12 residues. With 8 bases removed from V and 5 bases from J, the gap between germline ends came to 13 bases. CDR3 DNA: TGTGCCAGGACCCCGCGGTCATATGGCTACACCTTC. The encoded protein is CARTPRSYGYTF.

The chain employs TRBV18 and TRBJ1-5; 7 bases align to TRBD1. The V segment lost 3 bases and the J segment 6 bases; nucleotides outside the gene matches: 14. The CDR3 is 17 residues long. Germline values: CDR1 KGHSH, CDR2 LQKENI. CDR3 sequence (DNA): TGTGCCAGCTCACCCGAAAATTACAGGGGACCGGGTCAGCCCCAGCATTTT. It translates to CASSPENYRGPGQPQHF.

This clone occurred a few times. The chain carries TRBV7-3 and TRBJ2-1, with TRBD2 matching 11 bases. This CDR3 has 19 amino acids. The V segment lost 3 bases and the J segment 2 bases; nucleotides outside the gene matches: 12. Germline CDR1 reads SGHTA; CDR2 reads FQGTGA. CDR3 region: CASSFSLGLAGGPYNEQFF. The CDR3 region has the DNA TGTGCCAGCAGCTTCTCTCTGGGGCTAGCGGGGGGCCCCTACAATGAGCAGTTCTTC.